This T cell receptor beta chain was recovered during a study of neurological immune-mediated disorders. V dropped 0 bases and J dropped 10 bases, with 6 bases sitting between them. This CDR3 region has 12 residues. The germline V gene encodes CDR1 MNHNY and CDR2 SVGAGI (reference sequence). MiXCR was run by TCRdb on the 5' RACE reads, yielding one entry per CDR3 protein. The data show about 10,000 distinct CDR3 sequences, about 23% seen once. Points from the study as a whole: Multiple sclerosis was found to have the least TCR clonal expansion, below healthy controls, and HTLV-1-associated myelopathy the most.

In this sample, this clonotype turned up many times. The antigen remains undetermined. The chain combines TRBV6-6 with TRBJ2-2, with D hard to call. The TCR sequence derives from a middle-aged woman with multiple sclerosis. Sequenced material: CD8+ T cells from blood. This chain's CDR3 is CASSYSIQELFF. In DNA, the CDR3 is TGTGCCAGCAGTTACTCGATACAGGAGCTGTTTTTT.